The source of this TCR beta chain is a study of control samples from healthy donors and cancer patients. The method was immunoSEQ multiplex PCR; TCRdb's version includes in-frame clones alone and lacks a portion of them. The table for this sample gives some 190,000 clones. Germline CDR1 is MNHEY and CDR2 is SVGAGI. J gave up 8 bases and V 6 bases, and 10 bases lay outside the gene matches. The CDR3 contains 14 residues. The chain has TRBV6-5 and TRBJ1-2; 9 bases agree with TRBD1. The TCR comes from a woman in her 30s in good health. Sequencing was carried out using blood. The CDR3 sequence: CASRGQGEIGGYTF. The CDR3 region has the DNA TGTGCCAGCAGGGGACAGGGCGAAATAGGGGGCTACACCTTC.